The 16 T cell receptor beta chains listed next were all sequenced from one sample in a study of T-cell reconstitution after alpha-beta-depleted transplantation in children. Unique molecular identifiers were incorporated into the prepared TCRbeta library. In TCRdb, the PCR reads were re-called with MiXCR into one record per CDR3 protein. The sample yields 200,000 to 300,000 distinct CDR3 sequences, 20% to 30% seen once. Specimen: PBMCs, collected before TCRalphabeta/CD19-depleted stem cell transplant. The source of these receptors is a girl aged 2-10 years with Fanconi anemia, due to receive a stem cell transplant.

This clonotype was found a few times. This sequence joins TRBV28 and TRBJ1-2; D not resolved. The germline CDR1 and CDR2 sequences are MDHEN and SYDVKM. V gave up 2 bases and J gave up 5 bases, with 9 bases separating them. This CDR3 spans 13 amino acids. CDR3 protein: CASSLPGIYGYTF. The DNA for the CDR3 is TGTGCCAGCAGTTTACCGGGAATTTATGGCTACACCTTC.

This clonotype was found many times. The rearrangement uses TRBV6-2 or TRBV6-3 and TRBJ2-1; 8 bases align to TRBD1. CDR3 length: 17 residues. Germline V lookup: CDR1 MNHEY, CDR2 SVGEGT. The trim removed 0 bases at V and 8 bases at J, leaving 12 bases unmatched. This CDR3 is CASSYSEFRTGWHEQFF. The CDR3 DNA sequence: TGTGCCAGCAGTTACTCGGAGTTTAGGACAGGGTGGCATGAGCAGTTCTTC.

On this clonotype itself: This clone may be a read error of a much larger clone one base away. The CDR3 does not end in the conserved phenylalanine or tryptophan, so this is likely a read error. The chain combines TRBV20-1 with TRBJ1-4; D is uncertain. Trimming shortened V by 2 bases and J by 4 bases, and 8 bases separated the two germline ends. This CDR3 region has 13 residues. Germline CDR1 DFQATT, CDR2 SNEGSKA (reference sequence). CDR3 DNA sequence: TGCAGTGCTAGAAATATGGTTAATGAAAAACTGTTTATT. It is translated as CSARNMVNEKLFI.

A few counts support this clonotype. The rearrangement links TRBV7-2 to TRBJ2-7; 9 bases are shared with TRBD1. CDR3 size: 14 residues. V lost 5 bases and J lost 2; bases outside the gene matches: 4. The germline V gene encodes CDR1 SGHTA and CDR2 FQGNSA. The CDR3 sequence is CASSLRDRAYEQYF. CDR3 nucleotides: TGTGCCAGCAGCCTAAGGGACAGGGCCTACGAGCAGTACTTC.

This clonotype was found many times. The chain joins TRBV12-3 or TRBV12-4 to TRBJ2-7; maybe TRBD2 (7 bases). This CDR3 is built from 15 residues. Trimming cost V 6 bases and J 3 bases, with 18 bases left between them. This CDR3 is CASSIQGGPYYEQYF. The CDR3 bases are TGTGCCAGCAGCATACAGGGAGGGCCCTACTACGAGCAGTACTTC.

This clonotype was seen a few times. The chain carries TRBV5-1 and TRBJ2-5; D might be TRBD2 (6 bases). Germline CDR1 reads SGHRS; CDR2 reads YFSETQ. The CDR3 loop spans 13 amino acids. Trimming cost V 6 bases and J 5 bases, with 14 bases left between them. CDR3 DNA sequence: TGCGCCAGCACCAGAGCGGGCATTGAGACCCAGTACTTC. Translation: CASTRAGIETQYF.

This clonotype was found many times. The rearrangement joins TRBV10-3 to TRBJ2-3; D gene uncertain. Germline V gives CDR1 ENHRY, CDR2 SYGVKD. The CDR3 runs 13 residues. V was trimmed by 6 bases and J by 1 base, leaving 8 bases between them. The CDR3 here is CAIRSTGTDTQYF. Here the CDR3 DNA reads TGTGCCATCAGATCGACGGGCACAGATACGCAGTATTTT.

The chain uses TRBV12-3 or TRBV12-4 and TRBJ1-6; a possible D gene is TRBD1 (5 bases). CDR3 length: 15 amino acids. Trimming shortened V by 6 bases and J by 4 bases, and 13 bases separated the two germline ends. The CDR3 DNA sequence: TGTGCCAGCAGACCCCTGACAGCTTATAATTCACCCCTCCACTTT. It translates to CASRPLTAYNSPLHF.

The genes are TRBV15 and TRBJ2-1; weak D call: TRBD1 (6 bases). Germline V gene sequence: CDR1 LNHNV, CDR2 YYDKDF (reference sequence). This CDR3 contains 17 residues. The germline V and J ends were trimmed by 0 bases and 6 bases, with 18 bases remaining between them. In DNA form, the CDR3 reads TGTGCCACCAGCAGAGATCGCTCAGGGGTTGGGGTCAATGAGCAGTTCTTC. This codes for CATSRDRSGVGVNEQFF.

This chain joins TRBV5-5 and TRBJ2-7; 7 nucleotides match TRBD2. Germline V gene lookup returns CDR1 SGHKS and CDR2 YYEKEE (reference sequence). CDR3 length: 17 amino acids. The ends lost 0 bases at V and 2 bases at J; junction bases unmatched: 11. The CDR3 here is CASSLVGPAGEPYEQYF. The CDR3, as DNA: TGTGCCAGCAGCTTGGTGGGGCCGGCGGGAGAACCCTACGAGCAGTACTTC.

The V call is TRBV20-1, the J call TRBJ2-2; possible D gene TRBD1, 5 bases. Germline V gene data show CDR1 as DFQATT and CDR2 as SNEGSKA (reference sequence). V dropped 2 bases and J dropped 0 bases, with 7 bases sitting between them. The CDR3 totals 14 residues. The CDR3 reads CSARQGSNTGELFF. In DNA, the CDR3 is TGCAGTGCTAGACAGGGCTCGAACACCGGGGAGCTGTTTTTT.

This clonotype appeared many times. V gene TRBV25-1 combines with J gene TRBJ2-5; D unresolved. Trimming removed 2 bases at V and 4 bases at J, with 11 bases between. CDR1 MGHDK and CDR2 SYGVNS come from the germline V gene. This CDR3 region has 14 residues. The CDR3 bases are TGTGCCAGCAGTGAACTAGAGGTATCAGAGACCCAGTACTTC. Its translation: CASSELEVSETQYF.

There are many counts of this clonotype. The chain employs TRBV12-3 or TRBV12-4 and TRBJ1-2; D unclear. V shed 4 bases and J shed 3 bases, with 15 bases lying between them. The CDR3 contains 15 residues. DNA of the CDR3: TGTGCCAGCAGTTCCCACATCCGCGGATACTATGGCTACACCTTC. As protein: CASSSHIRGYYGYTF.

This clonotype was observed a handful of times. This chain uses TRBV20-1 with TRBJ2-1; 7 bases align to TRBD1. The CDR3 is 13 residues long. Per the germline V gene, CDR1 is DFQATT and CDR2 is SNEGSKA (reference sequence). J lost 4 bases, V lost 4 bases, and 4 bases had no gene match. CDR3 sequence reads: CSATGTDYNEQFF. CDR3 coding DNA: TGCAGTGCTACCGGGACAGATTACAATGAGCAGTTCTTC.

In its sample, this clonotype was seen many times. V usage is TRBV12-3 or TRBV12-4 and J usage is TRBJ2-5; TRBD1 aligns across 12 bases. After removal of 8 bases from V and 4 bases from J, the junction contained 5 bases not matched to a gene. The CDR3 is 14 amino acids. The CDR3 coding sequence is TGTGCCAGCTGTGGGACAGGGGGCGGAGAGACCCAGTACTTC. Protein sequence: CASCGTGGGETQYF.

In this sample, this clonotype turned up many times. The chain links TRBV20-1 to TRBJ2-7; 9 positions match TRBD2. The trim removed 5 bases at V and 0 bases at J, leaving 5 bases unmatched. Germline V gene data show CDR1 as DFQATT and CDR2 as SNEGSKA (reference sequence). There are 14 residues in the CDR3. The CDR3 loop reads CSARSSGSSYEQYF. In DNA form, the CDR3 reads TGCAGTGCTCGTAGTAGCGGGAGCTCCTACGAGCAGTACTTC.